This TCR beta chain emerged from a study of shared T cell receptors in the human thymus. Germline values: CDR1 MNHEY, CDR2 SVGAGI. Between the trimmed V and J ends, which lost 9 bases and 8 bases, there was a span of 23 bases. The CDR3 spans 15 residues. This clone has just one count. Assay: immunoSEQ multiplex PCR; the TCRdb copy retains only in-frame clones and omits some. The sample lists approximately 490,000 clones; about 84% were seen once. These sequences were also reported in another study, on human thymus T cells. From that second work: Resections were taken during corrective heart surgery, and the thymus tissue came from these. Thymic repertoires overlap heavily among unrelated individuals, related research has reported.

Sequencing was performed on thymocytes. This TCR came from a boy under two years old with a congenital heart defect. V is TRBV6-5 and J is TRBJ2-1, with D possibly TRBD2 on 7 matching bases. CDR3 region: CASARVLAEGDEQFF. The CDR3 bases are TGTGCCAGTGCGAGGGTGCTAGCGGAGGGGGATGAGCAGTTCTTC.